This is a list of T cell receptor beta chains from one sample in a study of shared clonotypes between healthy human individuals. The table came from immunoSEQ multiplex PCR; TCRdb's copy has only in-frame clones and leaves some out. The sample consists of about 2.3 million clones, around 93% of them appearing once. What was sequenced was naive CD4+ T cells from PBMCs. The source is a man between 18 and 35 years old in good health. Some clones in this sample may be carry-over from other donors' samples. CDR3s include the opening cysteine and the closing phenylalanine or tryptophan.

v_call: TRBV29-1; j_call: TRBJ1-2; cdr3_aa: CSVEGAGEGYTF
v_call: TRBV7-6; j_call: TRBJ1-5; cdr3_aa: CASSLYSSGQPQHF
v_call: TRBV6-1; j_call: TRBJ1-1; cdr3_aa: CASTQRLNPNTEAFF
v_call: TRBV14; j_call: TRBJ2-7; cdr3_aa: CASSRMARPGYEQYF
v_call: TRBV6-5; j_call: TRBJ2-7; cdr3_aa: CASSTKGDAGEQYF
v_call: TRBV5-6; j_call: TRBJ2-7; cdr3_aa: CASSLPGQDYEQYF
v_call: TRBV28; j_call: TRBJ2-4; cdr3_aa: CASKAGGPNLAKNIQYF
v_call: TRBV5-4; j_call: TRBJ2-4; cdr3_aa: CASSLAGGGLAKNIQYF
v_call: TRBV5-1; j_call: TRBJ2-5; cdr3_aa: CASSSRDRGRGETQYF
v_call: TRBV30; j_call: TRBJ2-7; cdr3_aa: CAWSVSPYEQYF
v_call: TRBV2; j_call: TRBJ2-1; cdr3_aa: CASSDLATAYNEQFF
v_call: TRBV28; j_call: TRBJ2-2; cdr3_aa: CASSSPRGSGRGGNTGELFF
v_call: TRBV7-7; j_call: TRBJ2-2; cdr3_aa: CASSLSGGTGELFF
v_call: TRBV6-4; j_call: TRBJ2-1; cdr3_aa: CASSVAGNPYNEQFF
v_call: TRBV15; j_call: TRBJ2-2; cdr3_aa: CATSRVAWELITGELFF
v_call: TRBV11-2; j_call: TRBJ1-4; cdr3_aa: CASSRTNEKLFF
v_call: TRBV6-5; j_call: TRBJ2-7; cdr3_aa: CASTPEDKPYEQYF
v_call: TRBV28; j_call: TRBJ2-6; cdr3_aa: CASSPRPLSLSGANVLTF
v_call: TRBV7-6; j_call: TRBJ2-1; cdr3_aa: CASSQRGGDNEQFF
v_call: TRBV7-9; j_call: TRBJ1-2; cdr3_aa: CASSLGGGYTF
v_call: TRBV4-1; j_call: TRBJ1-3; cdr3_aa: CASSLEGVQTLSGNTIYF
v_call: TRBV28; j_call: TRBJ1-6; cdr3_aa: CASSLRANSPLHF
v_call: TRBV7-2; j_call: TRBJ2-1; cdr3_aa: CASSTSGTSGLSSYNEQFF
v_call: TRBV28; j_call: TRBJ1-3; cdr3_aa: CASSRTRVTGNTIYF
v_call: TRBV5-6; j_call: TRBJ1-1; cdr3_aa: CASSSLWAPEAFF
v_call: TRBV6-6; j_call: TRBJ1-1; cdr3_aa: CASSYAGAINTEAFF
v_call: TRBV5-1; j_call: TRBJ2-3; cdr3_aa: CASSLSSGGSADTQYF
v_call: TRBV9; j_call: TRBJ2-7; cdr3_aa: CASSAPAGGEQYF
v_call: TRBV6-5; j_call: TRBJ1-3; cdr3_aa: CASSYGGRAGNTIYF
v_call: TRBV6-1; j_call: TRBJ2-7; cdr3_aa: CASSASDRIRYEQYF
v_call: TRBV10-3; j_call: TRBJ2-7; cdr3_aa: CAISGPGLAGPSGEQYF
v_call: TRBV7-2; j_call: TRBJ1-2; cdr3_aa: CASSRGTANYGYTF
v_call: TRBV10-3; j_call: TRBJ1-1; cdr3_aa: CANRRTEGTEAFF
v_call: TRBV30; j_call: TRBJ1-3; cdr3_aa: CAWSPGGGPGNTIYF
v_call: TRBV9; j_call: TRBJ2-7; cdr3_aa: CASSPRQGDPYEQYF
v_call: TRBV19; j_call: TRBJ2-7; cdr3_aa: CASSTRRQEAEYF
v_call: TRBV2; j_call: TRBJ1-2; cdr3_aa: CASSEAYYGYTF
v_call: TRBV6-5; j_call: TRBJ1-1; cdr3_aa: CASSGWGNEAFF
v_call: TRBV9; j_call: TRBJ2-3; cdr3_aa: CASSVAVTDTQYF
v_call: TRBV12-5; j_call: TRBJ2-7; cdr3_aa: CASGTGQGYYEQYF